These T cell receptor beta chains were read from a single sample in a study of post-analysis software for immune sequencing data. TCRdb recomputed calls from the PCR reads with MiXCR, one row per CDR3 protein. The table shows about 820,000 distinct CDR3 sequences, with roughly 50% occurring only once. The specimen sequenced was blood. Receptor source: a girl aged 10-17 years with multiple sclerosis. Both conserved end residues are part of each CDR3. The order of the fields is J gene, D gene, clone size, V gene, CDR3 DNA, CDR3 protein. A D gene is named only where the DNA matches it firmly. Only some rows state a clone size, as once, few, many or a class for expanded clones.

TRBJ2-1	TRBD2	few	TRBV12-3/TRBV12-4	TGTGCCAGCAGCCCCGGGGGGGGGAATGAGCAGTTCTTC	CASSPGGGNEQFF
TRBJ2-1	-	few	TRBV29-1	TGCAGCGTTACCAACCCCCGCTCCTACAATGAGCAGTTCTTC	CSVTNPRSYNEQFF
TRBJ2-5	TRBD2	few	TRBV12-3/TRBV12-4	TGTGCCAGCAGGTCGACTAGCGTCCAAGAGACCCAGTACTTC	CASRSTSVQETQYF
TRBJ2-3	-	-	TRBV20-1	TGCAGTGCTACGCCCCCAGGGGCTTTCGTCACAGATACGCAGTATTTT	CSATPPGAFVTDTQYF
TRBJ2-7	-	-	TRBV4-2	TGTGCCAGCAGCGCACCGAGTCGGGACGAGCAGTACTTC	CASSAPSRDEQYF
TRBJ2-1	TRBD2	-	TRBV20-1	TGCAGTGCTAGAGTCAGAACTAGCGGGGGGAAGTATGAGCAGTTCTTC	CSARVRTSGGKYEQFF
TRBJ2-1	TRBD1	-	TRBV5-1	TGCGCCAGCAGCTTATCGACAGGGGGACATGAGCAGTTCTTC	CASSLSTGGHEQFF
TRBJ2-7	-	few	TRBV29-1	TGCAGCGTCCGCGTGGGGCTCTCCTACGAGCAGTACTTC	CSVRVGLSYEQYF
TRBJ2-7	TRBD1	-	TRBV5-1	TGCGCCAGCAGCCCAGCCGGGACAGCGTCCTACGAGCAGTACTTC	CASSPAGTASYEQYF
TRBJ2-4	-	few	TRBV12-3/TRBV12-4	TGTGCCAGCAGTCTCCGGGCCCTAGGTGGCATTCAGTACTTC	CASSLRALGGIQYF
TRBJ1-2	-	-	TRBV5-6	TGTGCCAGCAGCTTGGAATCTCGGGCAGGAACCTATGGCTACACCTTC	CASSLESRAGTYGYTF
TRBJ2-7	TRBD1	few	TRBV6-5	TGTGCCAGCAGTTCGATCACAGGGGGGCTCTCCTACGAGCAGTACTTC	CASSSITGGLSYEQYF
TRBJ1-1	-	-	TRBV11-1	TGTGCCAGCAGCTTATATTACGGTAGCCCACCTGAAGCTTTCTTT	CASSLYYGSPPEAFF
TRBJ2-1	-	-	TRBV20-1	TGCAGTGCTAGAACCAATGAGCAGTTCTTC	CSARTNEQFF
TRBJ2-3	-	-	TRBV6-4	TGTGCCAGCAGTGGGGGTCAGGCCACTAGCACAGATACGCAGTATTTT	CASSGGQATSTDTQYF
TRBJ2-3	-	-	TRBV6-5	TGTGCCAGCAGTTATTTACAGGCGGATTCACCAGATACGCAGTATTTT	CASSYLQADSPDTQYF
TRBJ2-7	-	few	TRBV29-1	TGCAGCGTGTCTATGCTTGACGAGCAGTACTTC	CSVSMLDEQYF
TRBJ2-5	-	-	TRBV5-8	TGTGCCAGCAGCTTGCGTCAGACCCAGTACTTC	CASSLRQTQYF
TRBJ1-5	-	few	TRBV20-1	TGCAGTGCTAGAGATCCAGGGGCAAGCAATCAGCCCCAGCATTTT	CSARDPGASNQPQHF
TRBJ1-2	-	-	TRBV13	TGTGCCAGCAGCTTTGGGACTCCGGCGGGCTATGGCTACACCTTC	CASSFGTPAGYGYTF
TRBJ2-1	TRBD2	-	TRBV7-9	TGTGCCAGCAGCTTAGTTGACGGGAGGCCACACTACAATGAGCAGTTCTTC	CASSLVDGRPHYNEQFF
TRBJ2-7	-	-	TRBV5-1	TGCGCCAGCAGCTTGTTCAGGGACGAGCAGTACTTC	CASSLFRDEQYF
TRBJ2-7	TRBD1	-	TRBV7-9	TGTGCCAGCGCAATTCCGGGACAGGGAGCCTACGAGCAGTACTTC	CASAIPGQGAYEQYF
TRBJ2-3	-	-	TRBV7-9	TGTGCCAGCAGCTTAGTCTCGGGAGATACGCAGTATTTT	CASSLVSGDTQYF
TRBJ2-4	TRBD1	few	TRBV7-9	TGTGCCAGCAGTACCGGACAGGACTTCAAAAACATTCAGTACTTC	CASSTGQDFKNIQYF
TRBJ1-2	-	-	TRBV20-1	TGCAGTGCTAGAGATCGTCCAGGGTTGGGGGGCTACACCTTC	CSARDRPGLGGYTF
TRBJ2-1	-	-	TRBV5-1	TGCGCCAGCAGCCGTCGTAGCTTTGAGCAGTTCTTC	CASSRRSFEQFF
TRBJ2-5	TRBD2	-	TRBV11-2	TGTGCCAGCACCTATTGGGGCAGCGGGGGGGATAGGGAGACCCAGTACTTC	CASTYWGSGGDRETQYF
TRBJ2-7	-	few	TRBV10-2	TGCGCCAGCAGTGAGTCGGGGGGCATCTCCTACGAGCAGTACTTC	CASSESGGISYEQYF
TRBJ2-3	TRBD1	-	TRBV7-6	TGTGCCAGCAGCGCCCGACAGGGCGGAGATACGCAGTATTTT	CASSARQGGDTQYF
TRBJ2-5	TRBD2	few	TRBV20-1	TGCAGTGCTAGAGATCTAGGGACTAGCCGATTCAATGAGCAGTACTTC	CSARDLGTSRFNEQYF
TRBJ2-7	TRBD2	once	TRBV20-1	TGCAGTGCTGGTACTAGCGGGACCATCCTGGAGCAGTACTTC	CSAGTSGTILEQYF
TRBJ2-7	-	-	TRBV20-1	TGCAGTGCTCAAGGGGCAGGCGAAAGCTCCTACGAGCAGTACTTC	CSAQGAGESSYEQYF
TRBJ2-7	-	-	TRBV14	TGTGCCAGCAGCCCACGATGGACAGTGGGCTACGAGCAGTACTTC	CASSPRWTVGYEQYF
TRBJ1-2	-	-	TRBV7-8	TGTGCCAGCAGCTCCCGGGACCTTGGCTACACCTTC	CASSSRDLGYTF
TRBJ1-2	-	few	TRBV6-2/TRBV6-3	TGTGCCAGCAGTTTTAGCGGGAGCGATAGCTACACCTTC	CASSFSGSDSYTF
TRBJ1-2	TRBD1	few	TRBV25-1	TGTGCCAGCAGTGCATTAGGACAGGGCACCGGACTGGGTGGCTACACCTTC	CASSALGQGTGLGGYTF
TRBJ2-1	TRBD2	-	TRBV24-1	TGTGCCACCAGTCGGAGCGGGGACTCCTACAATGAGCAGTTCTTC	CATSRSGDSYNEQFF
TRBJ2-2	TRBD2	-	TRBV9	TGTGCCAGCAGCCCCCTGACTAGCCGGAGGGACACCGGGGAGCTGTTTTTT	CASSPLTSRRDTGELFF
TRBJ2-7	-	-	TRBV4-2	TGTGCCAGCAGCCCGGACAGCACTCTCCTAACCTACGAGCAGTACTTC	CASSPDSTLLTYEQYF
TRBJ2-3	-	-	TRBV9	TGTGCCAGCAGCGTAGCTATTGGGGATACGCAGTATTTT	CASSVAIGDTQYF
TRBJ2-3	-	-	TRBV6-6	TGTGCCAGCAGTTTGTCTAGATGGGCGGCAAAGGAGAATACGCAGTATTTT	CASSLSRWAAKENTQYF
TRBJ1-2	-	-	TRBV4-1	TGCGCCAGCAGCCAACATGACTTCTACACCTTC	CASSQHDFYTF
TRBJ2-3	-	once	TRBV9	TGTGCCAGCAGCGTAGCACTCGGAGGGGCTAGCACAGATACGCAGTATTTT	CASSVALGGASTDTQYF
TRBJ1-2	-	few	TRBV7-9	TGTGCCAGCAGCCCGGGGGACTTGTCTAACTATGGCTACACCTTC	CASSPGDLSNYGYTF
TRBJ2-7	-	-	TRBV15	TGTGCCACCAGCAGAGATTTTTACGAGCAGTACTTC	CATSRDFYEQYF
TRBJ2-3	-	-	TRBV15	TGTGCCACCAGCAGAGATGAGACTAGCACAGATACGCAGTATTTT	CATSRDETSTDTQYF
TRBJ2-1	TRBD2	-	TRBV20-1	TGCAGTGCTAGAGAAAGTAGCGGGAACAATGGGCAGTTCTTC	CSARESSGNNGQFF
TRBJ2-7	TRBD2	few	TRBV5-1	TGCGCCAGCAGCACATCACCGGGACTAGCGGGTTCCTACGAGCAGTACTTC	CASSTSPGLAGSYEQYF
TRBJ2-1	-	few	TRBV5-1	TGCGCCAGCAGCTTGGCTGCGGGACAACACTACAATGAGCAGTTCTTC	CASSLAAGQHYNEQFF